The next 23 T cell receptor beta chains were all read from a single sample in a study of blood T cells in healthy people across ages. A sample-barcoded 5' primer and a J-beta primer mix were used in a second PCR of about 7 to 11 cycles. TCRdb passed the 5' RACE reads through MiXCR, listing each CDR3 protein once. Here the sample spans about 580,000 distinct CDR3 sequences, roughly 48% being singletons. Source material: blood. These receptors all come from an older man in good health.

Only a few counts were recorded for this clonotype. This CDR3 reads CASIYEYEQYF. The CDR3, as DNA: TGTGCCAGCATCTATGAGTACGAGCAGTACTTC. V gene TRBV7-3 combines with J gene TRBJ2-5, with unresolved D. The J call is uncertain, as TRBJ2-7 better fits the DNA end. CDR3 size: 11 residues. Germline lookup yields CDR1 SGHTA and CDR2 FQGTGA.

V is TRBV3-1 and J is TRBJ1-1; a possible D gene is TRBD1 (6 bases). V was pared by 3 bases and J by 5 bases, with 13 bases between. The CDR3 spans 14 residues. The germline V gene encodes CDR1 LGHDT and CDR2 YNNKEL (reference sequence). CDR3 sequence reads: CASSQGARDTEAFF. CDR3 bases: TGTGCCAGCAGCCAGGGGGCCAGGGATACTGAAGCTTTCTTT.

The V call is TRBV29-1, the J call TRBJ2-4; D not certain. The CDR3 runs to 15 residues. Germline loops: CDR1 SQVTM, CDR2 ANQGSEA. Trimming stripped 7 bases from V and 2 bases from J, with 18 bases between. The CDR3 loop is CSASFTGVPKNIQYF. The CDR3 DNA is TGCAGCGCCTCCTTCACCGGAGTCCCCAAAAACATTCAGTACTTC.

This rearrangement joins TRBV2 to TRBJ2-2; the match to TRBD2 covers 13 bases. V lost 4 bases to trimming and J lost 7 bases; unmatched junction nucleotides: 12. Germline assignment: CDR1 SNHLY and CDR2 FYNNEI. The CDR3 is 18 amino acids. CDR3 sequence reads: CASSATSGGTGGIGELFF. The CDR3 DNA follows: TGTGCCAGCAGTGCGACTAGCGGGGGGACCGGGGGGATCGGGGAGCTGTTTTTT.

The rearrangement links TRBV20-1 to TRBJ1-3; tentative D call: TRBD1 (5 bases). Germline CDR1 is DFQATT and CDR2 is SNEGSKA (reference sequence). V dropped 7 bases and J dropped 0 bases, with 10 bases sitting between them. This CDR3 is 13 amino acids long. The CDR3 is CSVGTGSGNTIYF. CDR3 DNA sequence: TGCAGTGTAGGGACGGGCTCTGGAAACACCATATATTTT.

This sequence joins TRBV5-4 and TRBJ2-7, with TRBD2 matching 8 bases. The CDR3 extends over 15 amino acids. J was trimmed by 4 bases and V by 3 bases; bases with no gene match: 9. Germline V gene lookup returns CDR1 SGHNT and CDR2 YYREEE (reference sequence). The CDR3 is CASSSREGQGYEQYF. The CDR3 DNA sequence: TGTGCCAGCAGCTCCCGGGAGGGGCAAGGGTACGAGCAGTACTTC.

The CDR3 DNA sequence: TGTGCCAGTGGAACGGGTAACCTTGAAGCTTTCTTT. Translated: CASGTGNLEAFF. The chain uses TRBV5-6 and TRBJ1-1; D is unclear. The V and J ends lost 8 bases and 7 bases respectively, with 15 bases between them. Germline V gene lookup returns CDR1 SGHDT and CDR2 YYEEEE. This CDR3 comprises 12 residues.

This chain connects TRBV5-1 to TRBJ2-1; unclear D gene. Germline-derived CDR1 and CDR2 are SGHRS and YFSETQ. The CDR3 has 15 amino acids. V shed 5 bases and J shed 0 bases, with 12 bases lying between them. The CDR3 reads CASRLGWSSYNEQFF. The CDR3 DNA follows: TGCGCCAGCAGACTTGGGTGGAGCTCCTACAATGAGCAGTTCTTC.

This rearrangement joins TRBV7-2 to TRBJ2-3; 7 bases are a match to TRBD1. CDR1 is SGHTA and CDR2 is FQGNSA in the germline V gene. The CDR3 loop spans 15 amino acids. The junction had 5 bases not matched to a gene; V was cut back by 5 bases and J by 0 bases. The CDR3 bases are TGTGCCAGCAGCAAACAGGGGCTTAGCACAGATACGCAGTATTTT. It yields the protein CASSKQGLSTDTQYF. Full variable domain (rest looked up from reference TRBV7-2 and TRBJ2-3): GAGVSQSPSNKVTEKGKDVELRCDPISGHTALYWYRQSLGQGLEFLIYFQGNSAPDKSGLPSDRFSAERTGGSVSTLTIQRTQQEDSAVYLCASSKQGLSTDTQYFGPGTRLTVL.

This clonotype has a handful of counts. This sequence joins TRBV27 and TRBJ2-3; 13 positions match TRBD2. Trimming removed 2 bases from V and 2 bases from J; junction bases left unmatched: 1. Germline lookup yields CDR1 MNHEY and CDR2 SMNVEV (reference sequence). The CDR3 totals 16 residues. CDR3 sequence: CASSLGTSGATDTQYF. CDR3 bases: TGTGCCAGCAGTTTAGGGACTAGCGGGGCCACAGATACGCAGTATTTT.

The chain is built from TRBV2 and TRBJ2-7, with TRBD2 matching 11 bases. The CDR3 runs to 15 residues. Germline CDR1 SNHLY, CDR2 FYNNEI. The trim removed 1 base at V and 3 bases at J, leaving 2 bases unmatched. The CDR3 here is CASSEVLAGGYEQYF. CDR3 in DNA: TGTGCCAGCAGTGAAGTCCTAGCGGGAGGCTACGAGCAGTACTTC. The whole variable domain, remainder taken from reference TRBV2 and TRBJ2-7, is EPEVTQTPSHQVTQMGQEVILRCVPISNHLYFYWYRQILGQKVEFLVSFYNNEISEKSEIFDDQFSVERPDGSNFTLKIRSTKLEDSAMYFCASSEVLAGGYEQYFGPGTRLTVT.

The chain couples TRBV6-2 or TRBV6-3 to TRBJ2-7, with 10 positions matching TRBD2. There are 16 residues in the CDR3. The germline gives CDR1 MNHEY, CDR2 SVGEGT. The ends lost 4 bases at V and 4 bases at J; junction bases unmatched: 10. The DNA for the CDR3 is TGTGCCAGCAGTTCCCTAGCGGGGGAGGTCCAATACGAGCAGTACTTC. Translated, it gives CASSSLAGEVQYEQYF.

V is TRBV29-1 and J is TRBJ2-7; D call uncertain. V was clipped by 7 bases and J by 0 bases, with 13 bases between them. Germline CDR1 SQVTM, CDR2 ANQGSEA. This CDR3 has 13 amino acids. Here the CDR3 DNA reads TGCAGCGCCGGGTTAAGGAGCTCCTACGAGCAGTACTTC. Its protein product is CSAGLRSSYEQYF.

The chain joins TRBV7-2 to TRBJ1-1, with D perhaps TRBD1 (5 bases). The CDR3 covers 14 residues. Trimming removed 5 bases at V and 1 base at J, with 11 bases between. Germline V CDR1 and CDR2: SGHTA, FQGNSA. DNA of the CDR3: TGTGCCAGCAGCACCGGACACTCGAACACTGAAGCTTTCTTT. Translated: CASSTGHSNTEAFF. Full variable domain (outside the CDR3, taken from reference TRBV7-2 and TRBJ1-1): GAGVSQSPSNKVTEKGKDVELRCDPISGHTALYWYRQSLGQGLEFLIYFQGNSAPDKSGLPSDRFSAERTGGSVSTLTIQRTQQEDSAVYLCASSTGHSNTEAFFGQGTRLTVV.

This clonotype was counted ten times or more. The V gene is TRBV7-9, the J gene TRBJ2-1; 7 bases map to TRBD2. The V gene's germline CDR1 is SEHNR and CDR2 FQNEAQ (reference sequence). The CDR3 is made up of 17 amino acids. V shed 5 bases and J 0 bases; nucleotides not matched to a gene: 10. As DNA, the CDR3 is TGTGCCAGCAGCCCGGGGGGAGCGGTAAGCTCCTACAATGAGCAGTTCTTC. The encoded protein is CASSPGGAVSSYNEQFF. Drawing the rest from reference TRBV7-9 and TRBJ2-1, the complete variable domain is DTGVSQNPRHKITKRGQNVTFRCDPISEHNRLYWYRQTLGQGPEFLTYFQNEAQLEKSRLLSDRFSAERPKGSFSTLEIQRTEQGDSAMYLCASSPGGAVSSYNEQFFGPGTRLTVL.

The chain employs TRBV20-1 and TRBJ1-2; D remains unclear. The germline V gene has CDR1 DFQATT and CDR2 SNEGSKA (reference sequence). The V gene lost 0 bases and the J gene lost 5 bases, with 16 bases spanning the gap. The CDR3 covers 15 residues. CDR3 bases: TGCAGTGCTAGAGACCCTCGGGCAGGCAATTATGGCTACACCTTC. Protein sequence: CSARDPRAGNYGYTF.

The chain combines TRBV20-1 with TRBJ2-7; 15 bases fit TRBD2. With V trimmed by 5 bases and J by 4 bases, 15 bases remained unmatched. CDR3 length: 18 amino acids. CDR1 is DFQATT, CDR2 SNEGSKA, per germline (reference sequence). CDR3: CSAPRPGTSGGFRYEQYF. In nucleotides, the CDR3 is TGCAGTGCTCCCCGTCCCGGGACTAGCGGGGGGTTTAGGTACGAGCAGTACTTC.

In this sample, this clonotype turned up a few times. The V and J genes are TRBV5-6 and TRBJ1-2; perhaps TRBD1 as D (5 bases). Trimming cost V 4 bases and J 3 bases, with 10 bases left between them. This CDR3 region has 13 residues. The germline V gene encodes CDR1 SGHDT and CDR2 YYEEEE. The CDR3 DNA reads TGTGCCAGCAGCCCGGACATCTACTATGGCTACACCTTC. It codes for CASSPDIYYGYTF.

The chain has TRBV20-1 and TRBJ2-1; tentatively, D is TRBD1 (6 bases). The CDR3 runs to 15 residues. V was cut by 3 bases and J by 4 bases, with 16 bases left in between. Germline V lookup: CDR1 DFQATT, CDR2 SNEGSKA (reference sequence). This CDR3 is CSAREKGGTYNEQFF. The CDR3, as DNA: TGCAGTGCTAGGGAAAAAGGGGGTACGTACAATGAGCAGTTCTTC.

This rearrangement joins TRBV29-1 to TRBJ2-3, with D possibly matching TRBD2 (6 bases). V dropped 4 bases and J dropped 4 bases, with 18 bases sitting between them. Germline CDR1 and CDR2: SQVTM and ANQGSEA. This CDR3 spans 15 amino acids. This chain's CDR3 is CSVVDSGFPSDTQYF. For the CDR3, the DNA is TGCAGCGTTGTTGACAGCGGGTTTCCCTCAGATACGCAGTATTTT.

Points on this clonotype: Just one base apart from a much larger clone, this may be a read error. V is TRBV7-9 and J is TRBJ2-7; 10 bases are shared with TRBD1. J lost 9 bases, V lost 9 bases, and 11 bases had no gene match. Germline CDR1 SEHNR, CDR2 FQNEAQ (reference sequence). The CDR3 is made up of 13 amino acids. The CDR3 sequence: CASQGQGYFGQYF. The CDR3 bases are TGTGCCAGTCAGGGACAGGGGTACTTCGGGCAGTACTTC.

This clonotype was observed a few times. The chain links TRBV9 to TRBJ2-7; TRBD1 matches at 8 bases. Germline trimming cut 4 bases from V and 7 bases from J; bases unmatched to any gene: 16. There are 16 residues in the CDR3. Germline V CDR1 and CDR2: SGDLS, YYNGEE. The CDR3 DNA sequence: TGTGCCAGCAGCTTTGGAACAGGGGGGATAGACAATGAGCAGTACTTC. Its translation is CASSFGTGGIDNEQYF.

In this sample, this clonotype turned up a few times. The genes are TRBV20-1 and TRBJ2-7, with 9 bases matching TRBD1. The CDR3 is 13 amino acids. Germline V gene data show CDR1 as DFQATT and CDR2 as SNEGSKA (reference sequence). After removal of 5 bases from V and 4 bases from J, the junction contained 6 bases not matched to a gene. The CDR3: CSALGQGWYEQYF. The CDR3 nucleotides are TGCAGTGCTCTTGGACAGGGGTGGTACGAGCAGTACTTC.